The 4 T cell receptor beta chains below were found in one sample sequenced in a study of response to subunit inactivated influenza vaccine. TCRdb called the RT-PCR reads again in MiXCR, with one record for every CDR3 protein. Altogether fewer than 600,000 distinct CDR3 sequences are present, more than 7% being singletons, with the ten largest covering less than 15%. This specimen was PBMCs from blood, taken 23 to 25 months after vaccination. These receptors all stem from a man aged 50 to 75 who received an inactivated influenza vaccine.

V and J are TRBV7-2 and TRBJ2-6, with unresolved D. The germline V gene has CDR1 SGHTA and CDR2 FQGNSA. There are 14 residues in the CDR3. The V gene lost 5 bases and the J gene lost 1 base, with 6 bases spanning the gap. This CDR3 reads CASSATSGANVLTF. Written as DNA, the CDR3 is TGTGCCAGCAGCGCAACATCTGGGGCCAACGTCCTGACTTTC.

CDR3 sequence: CSAAFGGQHFGQFF. The CDR3 DNA follows: TGCAGTGCGGCATTCGGGGGTCAACATTTTGGGCAGTTCTTC. The gene calls are TRBV20-1 and TRBJ2-1; possibly TRBD2 for D (6 bases). This CDR3 contains 14 residues. In germline, CDR1 is DFQATT, CDR2 SNEGSKA (reference sequence). Between the trimmed V and J ends, which lost 6 bases and 12 bases, there was a span of 24 bases.

This clonotype was detected ten times or more. This chain uses TRBV5-1 with TRBJ1-1; TRBD1 agrees at 10 bases. The V gene end was trimmed by 0 bases and the J gene end by 6 bases; junction bases not matched to a gene: 2. The CDR3 spans 14 residues. Germline-derived CDR1 and CDR2 are SGHRS and YFSETQ. The CDR3 bases are TGCGCCAGCAGCTTGGCCGGGACAGGGGCTGAAGCTTTCTTT. Translating gives CASSLAGTGAEAFF.

The V gene is TRBV20-1, the J gene TRBJ1-5; TRBD1 aligns across 7 bases. Germline-derived CDR1 and CDR2 are DFQATT and SNEGSKA (reference sequence). The CDR3 loop spans 13 amino acids. After removal of 6 bases from V and 3 bases from J, the junction contained 5 bases not matched to a gene. The CDR3 sequence is CSATGTVNQPQHF. Written as DNA, the CDR3 is TGCAGTGCGACCGGGACAGTCAATCAGCCCCAGCATTTT.